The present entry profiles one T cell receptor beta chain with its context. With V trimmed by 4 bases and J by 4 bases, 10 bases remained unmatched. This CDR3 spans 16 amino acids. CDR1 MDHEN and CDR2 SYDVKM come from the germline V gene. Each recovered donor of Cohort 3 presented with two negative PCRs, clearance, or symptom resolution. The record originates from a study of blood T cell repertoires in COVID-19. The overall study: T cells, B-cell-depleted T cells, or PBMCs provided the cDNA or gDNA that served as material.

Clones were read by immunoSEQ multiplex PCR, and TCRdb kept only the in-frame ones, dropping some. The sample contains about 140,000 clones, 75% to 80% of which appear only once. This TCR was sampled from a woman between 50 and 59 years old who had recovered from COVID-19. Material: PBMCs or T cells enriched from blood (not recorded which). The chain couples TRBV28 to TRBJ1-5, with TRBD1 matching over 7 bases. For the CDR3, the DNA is TGTGCCAGCAGTTCCCTTGGACAGGAAAAAAATCAGCCCCAGCATTTT. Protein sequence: CASSSLGQEKNQPQHF.